The present TCR beta chain was sequenced within a study of cytomegalovirus exposure and HLA in healthy donors. Study observations and caveats: In an earlier analysis, in 620 or so donors, most V segments appeared productive either ~87% or ~30% of the time. Association of a missense DCLRE1C variant with TCR beta V- and J-gene trimming was reported in a later analysis.

It was healthy bone marrow donors who served as donors. The donors, nominally healthy at sampling, likely had unrecorded immune exposures. PCR employed 60 Vbeta and 13 Jbeta primers. The data were produced by immunoSEQ multiplex PCR, yet TCRdb's version contains in-frame clones alone and is incomplete. This table holds 74,000 or so clones, 77% found once. On this clone: Its antigen remains unknown.

The germline V gene has CDR1 SGHKS and CDR2 YYEKEE (reference sequence). This CDR3 contains 16 residues. J gave up 1 base and V 3 bases, and 1 base lay outside the gene matches. Sequences were obtained from PBMCs. The sequence was collected from a man aged 45 to 65 in good health and CMV-seropositive. This rearrangement joins TRBV5-5 to TRBJ2-3; 14 nucleotides agree with TRBD2. Here the CDR3 reads CASSSGLAGGTDTQYF. For the CDR3, the DNA is TGTGCCAGCAGCTCGGGACTAGCGGGGGGCACAGATACGCAGTATTTT.